One sample yielded the 16 T cell receptor beta chains listed below, sequenced in a study of post-analysis software for immune sequencing data. Study-level points and caveats: With TRBV5-6, TRBV5-1 and TRBV20-1 included, five TRBV segments were more frequent in patients than in controls.

Prepared libraries of TCR beta cDNA carried unique molecular identifiers. TCRdb reprocessed the PCR reads with MiXCR, giving one entry per CDR3 protein. This repertoire shows fewer than 850,000 distinct CDR3 sequences, 25% to 30% found once; its top ten account for around 0.6%. No antigens are known for them. Sequenced sample: blood. The receptors stem from a girl aged 5 to 17 with multiple sclerosis.

This rearrangement joins TRBV11-2 to TRBJ2-4; 9 positions match TRBD1. Germline V gene lookup returns CDR1 SGHAT and CDR2 FQNNGV. CDR3 length: 15 amino acids. After removal of 2 bases from V and 3 bases from J, the junction contained 2 bases not matched to a gene. The DNA of the CDR3 is TGTGCCAGCAGCTTACCGGGACAGGGCAAAAACATTCAGTACTTC. Translated, it gives CASSLPGQGKNIQYF.

A few counts support this clonotype. The gene calls are TRBV6-5 and TRBJ2-7, with 7 bases lining up with TRBD1. V was pared by 5 bases and J by 2 bases, with 12 bases of the junction left unmatched. The germline V gene has CDR1 MNHEY and CDR2 SVGAGI. The length of the CDR3 is 16 residues. The CDR3 DNA reads as TGTGCCAGCAGTACATACAGACAGGGCGTCCCCTACGAGCAGTACTTC. The encoded protein is CASSTYRQGVPYEQYF.

The chain combines TRBV5-1 with TRBJ2-1; D possibly corresponds to TRBD2 (5 bases). CDR1 SGHRS and CDR2 YFSETQ come from the germline V gene. The CDR3 covers 15 residues. V was cut by 0 bases and J by 13 bases, with 20 bases left in between. The CDR3 DNA reads TGCGCCAGCAGCTTGGCCTTGATCGGTTGGGAGACCCAGTTCTTC. Its protein is CASSLALIGWETQFF. The whole variable domain, filled in from reference TRBV5-1 and TRBJ2-1, reads KAGVTQTPRYLIKTRGQQVTLSCSPISGHRSVSWYQQTPGQGLQFLFEYFSETQRNKGNFPGRFSGRQFSNSRSEMNVSTLELGDSALYLCASSLALIGWETQFFGPGTRLTVL.

V is TRBV5-1 and J is TRBJ2-1; 9 bases agree with TRBD1. Per germline, CDR1 SGHRS and CDR2 YFSETQ. V trimming: 3 bases; J trimming: 5 bases; junction bases outside the gene matches: 3. CDR3 length equals 14 residues. The CDR3 is CASSWRDRDNEQFF. CDR3 bases: TGCGCCAGCAGCTGGCGGGACAGGGACAATGAGCAGTTCTTC.

This clonotype was picked up a small number of times. The genes are TRBV20-1 and TRBJ2-7, with D perhaps matching TRBD1 (6 bases). Between the trimmed V and J ends, which lost 6 bases and 6 bases, there was a span of 15 bases. This CDR3 is built from 12 residues. In germline, CDR1 is DFQATT, CDR2 SNEGSKA (reference sequence). The DNA of the CDR3 is TGCAGTGCCCAGACAGGTTTGAGCGAGCAGTACTTC. This gives the protein CSAQTGLSEQYF.

This clonotype was observed many times. Here the CDR3 reads CSAPRETQYF. The CDR3 DNA reads as TGCAGTGCTCCTAGGGAGACCCAGTACTTC. The chain joins TRBV20-1 to TRBJ2-5; D is unclear. Trimming took off 5 bases at V and 5 bases at J, with 6 bases between the two ends. Germline V gives CDR1 DFQATT, CDR2 SNEGSKA (reference sequence). The CDR3 extends over 10 amino acids.

The chain is built from TRBV6-4 and TRBJ2-3; 8 bases match TRBD1. This CDR3 region has 15 residues. The germline V gene encodes CDR1 MRHNA and CDR2 SNTAGT. After removal of 4 bases from V and 0 bases from J, the junction contained 3 bases not matched to a gene. The CDR3 protein is CASSVGDRSTDTQYF. CDR3 sequence (DNA): TGTGCCAGCAGTGTGGGGGACAGGAGCACAGATACGCAGTATTTT.

The chain uses TRBV20-1 and TRBJ2-1; D is undetermined. Trimming took 0 bases from V and 8 from J, leaving 20 bases between them. In germline, CDR1 is DFQATT, CDR2 SNEGSKA (reference sequence). The CDR3 totals 16 residues. The DNA of the CDR3 is TGCAGTGCTAGAGATGGGTCGACTGGCCCAACGTATGAGCAGTTCTTC. As protein: CSARDGSTGPTYEQFF.

This clonotype was seen ten or more times. The chain joins TRBV9 to TRBJ2-1; TRBD1 agrees at 10 bases. CDR3 length equals 16 residues. Germline assignment: CDR1 SGDLS and CDR2 YYNGEE. The ends lost 3 bases at V and 2 bases at J; junction bases unmatched: 5. DNA of the CDR3: TGTGCCAGCAGCGAAGGACAGGGGGTGACCTACAATGAGCAGTTCTTC. Encoded protein: CASSEGQGVTYNEQFF.

In this sample, this clonotype turned up a few times. The chain recombines TRBV5-1 with TRBJ2-3; D is unresolved. CDR3 length: 15 residues. V lost 1 base and J lost 4, with 13 bases in between. The germline V gene encodes CDR1 SGHRS and CDR2 YFSETQ. This CDR3 is CASSLLSRPPDTQYF. In nucleotides, the CDR3 is TGCGCCAGCAGCTTGTTGTCCAGACCCCCAGATACGCAGTATTTT.

This clonotype was observed a handful of times. The rearrangement joins TRBV28 to TRBJ2-4; TRBD1 matches at 7 bases. V shed 2 bases, J shed 1 base, and the junction held 5 bases outside the gene matches. This CDR3 spans 16 amino acids. Looked up from germline, CDR1 is MDHEN and CDR2 is SYDVKM. The CDR3 bases are TGTGCCAGCAGTTTAGAGGGGGCGAATGCCAAAAACATTCAGTACTTC. Its protein product is CASSLEGANAKNIQYF. Using reference TRBV28 and TRBJ2-4 for the parts outside the CDR3, the full variable domain is DVKVTQSSRYLVKRTGEKVFLECVQDMDHENMFWYRQDPGLGLRLIYFSYDVKMKEKGDIPEGYSVSREKKERFSLILESASTNQTSMYLCASSLEGANAKNIQYFGAGTRLSVL.

V usage is TRBV7-2 and J usage is TRBJ1-5; 8 nucleotides align to TRBD1. Per the germline V gene, CDR1 is SGHTA and CDR2 is FQGNSA. This CDR3 is 16 amino acids long. V shed 2 bases and J 3 bases; nucleotides not matched to a gene: 6. The CDR3 bases are TGTGCCAGCAGCTTACCCGGACAGGGCCCCAATCAGCCCCAGCATTTT. Its protein product is CASSLPGQGPNQPQHF.

J is TRBJ2-7 and V is TRBV6-2 or TRBV6-3; D uncertain. Germline-derived CDR1 and CDR2 are MNHEY and SVGEGT. The V end lost 2 bases, the J end lost 7 bases, and 18 bases lay between the germline ends. The CDR3 loop spans 15 amino acids. The CDR3 nucleotides are TGTGCCAGCAGTTACGCGGCGGCACTAATGGCGGAGCAGTACTTC. It is translated as CASSYAAALMAEQYF.

This clonotype occurred a few times. The chain uses TRBV5-5 and TRBJ1-5; the match to TRBD1 covers 7 bases. Germline-derived CDR1 and CDR2 are SGHKS and YYEKEE (reference sequence). V trimming: 4 bases; J trimming: 5 bases; junction bases outside the gene matches: 3. This CDR3 contains 13 residues. The CDR3 coding sequence is TGTGCCAGCAGCAGACAGGGCCATCAGCCCCAGCATTTT. Its protein is CASSRQGHQPQHF.

This chain links TRBV7-8 with TRBJ2-2, with TRBD1 matching 10 bases. This CDR3 spans 19 amino acids. Trimming took 4 bases from V and 2 from J; bases not matched to a gene: 13. Germline V CDR1 and CDR2: SGHVS, FQNEAQ. The DNA for the CDR3 is TGTGCCAGCAGCTCGCGACAGGGGGCTAAGCTATTCAACACCGGGGAGCTGTTTTTT. Protein: CASSSRQGAKLFNTGELFF.

This chain links TRBV6-6 with TRBJ2-7; D possibly uses TRBD1 or TRBD2 (5 bases each). Germline assignment: CDR1 MNHNY and CDR2 SVGAGI (reference sequence). V lost 7 bases and J 3 bases, leaving 16 bases between the germline ends. The CDR3 has 14 amino acids. The CDR3 coding sequence is TGTGCCAGCACCCCAGGGACGTTCGGCTACGAGCAGTACTTC. Translated: CASTPGTFGYEQYF.